Shown below are 17 T cell receptor beta chains from a single sample sequenced in a study of T cells after yellow fever vaccination (dated by TCRdb to between 2018 and 2021). This specimen's treatment or condition label, per the study, means: live attenuated yellow fever vaccine strain. Library method: 5' RACE. The sample was run on an Illumina HiSeq 2500. TCRdb reprocessing: public reads trimmed at Q25 with fastp, clones called with MiXCR, in-frame beta chains kept. Each entry merges the rows of one CDR3 protein and shows their most common DNA and genes. Within this sample are just under 600,000 distinct CDR3 sequences, with 13% of them counted one time only. Clones ranked in the top ten supply roughly 13% of the sample. The input for sequencing was PBMCs, taken on the day of the yellow fever booster vaccination. Receptors originate from a man aged 25 to 45 who received the YFV17D yellow fever vaccine.

This clonotype was counted between two and nine times. The chain recombines TRBV20-1 with TRBJ1-4; D not resolved. The germline V gene encodes CDR1 DFQATT and CDR2 SNEGSKA (reference sequence). The CDR3 runs to 11 residues. The DNA of the CDR3 is TGCAGCGTTAAGAAAAATGAAAAACTGTTTTTT. Its translation is CSVKKNEKLFF.

This clonotype has only a few counts. The rearrangement links TRBV5-1 to TRBJ1-1; 10 bases line up with TRBD1. CDR1 is SGHRS and CDR2 is YFSETQ in the germline V gene. The CDR3 runs 15 residues. V dropped 4 bases and J dropped 10; count of bases not matched to a gene: 13. In nucleotides, the CDR3 is TGCGCCAGCAGCCCCCTGCCCGGGACAGGGGCGGTAGCTTTCTTT. Translated, it gives CASSPLPGTGAVAFF. The full variable domain, its missing parts supplied by reference TRBV5-1 and TRBJ1-1, is KAGVTQTPRYLIKTRGQQVTLSCSPISGHRSVSWYQQTPGQGLQFLFEYFSETQRNKGNFPGRFSGRQFSNSRSEMNVSTLELGDSALYLCASSPLPGTGAVAFFGQGTRLTVV.

This clonotype was counted between two and nine times. The chain combines TRBV7-2 with TRBJ2-7; TRBD1 matches at 7 bases. From germline, CDR1 is SGHTA and CDR2 FQGNSA. This CDR3 region has 15 residues. Unmatched junction bases numbered 5, after V lost 3 bases and J lost 0 bases. As DNA, the CDR3 is TGTGCCAGCAGCTTGACCGGGGACAGCTCCTACGAGCAGTACTTC. As protein: CASSLTGDSSYEQYF.

The chain uses TRBV5-6 and TRBJ1-4; TRBD1 might be the D (6 bases). This CDR3 is built from 13 residues. Germline-derived CDR1 and CDR2 are SGHDT and YYEEEE. The ends were cut back, 3 bases at V and 11 bases at J, with 14 bases in the middle. The chain's CDR3 is CASSYLDRNKLFF. The DNA for the CDR3 is TGTGCCAGCAGCTACCTCGACAGGAACAAACTGTTTTTT.

Regarding this clonotype: Likely a read error: the CDR3 ends without its conserved phenylalanine or tryptophan. The chain couples TRBV10-3 to TRBJ2-1; 10 bases agree with TRBD2. The germline gives CDR1 ENHRY, CDR2 SYGVKD. CDR3 length: 14 residues. Germline trimming cut 3 bases from V and 6 bases from J; bases unmatched to any gene: 2. In DNA form, the CDR3 reads TGTGCCATCAGTGAAGCGGGAGGGGTCAATGAGCAGTTCTCC. Its translation is CAISEAGGVNEQFS.

The chain joins TRBV6-1 to TRBJ1-5; the D is unclear. This CDR3 contains 14 residues. Germline V CDR1 and CDR2: MNHNS, SASEGT. V shed 5 bases and J shed 0 bases, with 8 bases lying between them. The CDR3 bases are TGTGCCAGCAGTACAGTAGATAGCAATCAGCCCCAGCATTTT. It codes for CASSTVDSNQPQHF.

V usage is TRBV6-5 and J usage is TRBJ1-2, with D possibly matching TRBD1 (5 bases). Trimming took 0 bases from V and 2 from J, leaving 16 bases between them. Germline CDR1 is MNHEY and CDR2 is SVGAGI. This CDR3 region has 17 residues. For the CDR3, the DNA is TGTGCCAGCAGTTACTCCCGGGACGGGCCACTGAACTATGGCTACACCTTC. It is translated as CASSYSRDGPLNYGYTF.

The rearrangement links TRBV20-1 to TRBJ2-5, with D tentatively TRBD2 (5 bases). The V and J ends lost 5 bases and 3 bases respectively, with 13 bases between them. The CDR3 has 13 amino acids. Germline values: CDR1 DFQATT, CDR2 SNEGSKA (reference sequence). As DNA, the CDR3 is TGCAGTGCTCCCAATCCCGGGGAAGAGACCCAGTACTTC. It specifies CSAPNPGEETQYF.

The chain combines TRBV12-3 or TRBV12-4 with TRBJ2-1; 7 nucleotides line up with TRBD2. CDR3 length: 15 amino acids. Trimming at V came to 3 bases and at J to 0 bases, leaving 2 bases not matched to a gene. DNA of the CDR3: TGTGCCAGCAGTTTTCGGGACTACTCCTACAATGAGCAGTTCTTC. This gives the protein CASSFRDYSYNEQFF.

This clonotype has more than one count but fewer than ten. The chain joins TRBV12-3 or TRBV12-4 to TRBJ2-7; 8 positions agree with TRBD2. The CDR3 contains 15 residues. V dropped 7 bases and J dropped 1; count of bases not matched to a gene: 9. Here the CDR3 reads CASTLLGLASYEQYF. The CDR3 DNA is TGTGCCAGCACCCTTTTAGGACTAGCTTCCTACGAGCAGTACTTC.

This clonotype occurred a few times. The V call is TRBV5-1, the J call TRBJ2-5, with TRBD1 matching over 9 bases. The germline gives CDR1 SGHRS, CDR2 YFSETQ. This CDR3 has 15 amino acids. V shed 3 bases, J shed 3 bases, and the junction held 6 bases outside the gene matches. Written as DNA, the CDR3 is TGCGCCAGCAGCTCCCCGGGGACAGGGAAAGAGACCCAGTACTTC. Its protein is CASSSPGTGKETQYF.

This clonotype was seen a handful of times. The rearrangement uses TRBV7-9 and TRBJ2-7; TRBD1 might be the D (6 bases). The CDR3 has 14 amino acids. Germline CDR1 reads SEHNR; CDR2 reads FQNEAQ (reference sequence). Trimming stripped 5 bases from V and 4 bases from J, with 15 bases between. CDR3 region: CASSGGPEAYEQYF. In nucleotides, the CDR3 is TGTGCCAGCAGCGGGGGCCCTGAGGCTTACGAGCAGTACTTC.

This clonotype came up a few times. The gene calls are TRBV28 and TRBJ2-5; D is possibly TRBD1 (6 bases). CDR1 and CDR2 (germline): MDHEN, SYDVKM. Trimming removed 5 bases from V and 7 bases from J, with 14 bases in between. This CDR3 contains 13 residues. The CDR3: CASSPGQRGTQYF. The CDR3 bases are TGTGCCAGCAGTCCCGGACAGCGAGGGACCCAGTACTTC.

This sequence joins TRBV10-3 and TRBJ2-1; the match to TRBD2 covers 9 bases. The V gene end was trimmed by 3 bases and the J gene end by 5 bases; junction bases not matched to a gene: 8. Germline CDR1 and CDR2: ENHRY and SYGVKD. The CDR3 is 16 amino acids. The CDR3 DNA follows: TGTGCCATCAGTGACCCCAGGACTAGCGTAGACAATGAGCAGTTCTTC. Residues: CAISDPRTSVDNEQFF.

The J gene is TRBJ1-4, the V gene TRBV25-1; D not resolved. CDR3 length: 14 amino acids. CDR1 is MGHDK and CDR2 is SYGVNS in the germline V gene. V was trimmed by 4 bases and J by 3 bases, leaving 9 bases between them. The CDR3: CASSGETANEKLFF. CDR3 DNA: TGTGCCAGCAGTGGAGAAACGGCTAATGAAAAACTGTTTTTT.

This clonotype showed up just a few times. The chain recombines TRBV4-3 with TRBJ2-7; TRBD1 aligns across 9 bases. J lost 3 bases, V lost 3 bases, and 6 bases had no gene match. CDR1 LGHNA and CDR2 YSLEER come from the germline V gene. This CDR3 comprises 15 residues. The CDR3 region has the DNA TGCGCCAGCAGCCAGGAGGGACAGGGTCTCTACGAGCAGTACTTC. Protein product: CASSQEGQGLYEQYF.

The genes are TRBV6-2 or TRBV6-3 and TRBJ2-7, with TRBD1 matching over 8 bases. The germline gives CDR1 MNHEY, CDR2 SVGEGT. This CDR3 has 16 amino acids. J lost 3 bases, V lost 2 bases, and 9 bases had no gene match. CDR3 DNA sequence: TGTGCCAGCAGTTACCCAAGGGGACAGGCGAGCTACGAGCAGTACTTC. Its translation is CASSYPRGQASYEQYF.